The clone carrying this T cell receptor (beta chain) has only a few counts. What it binds is unknown. These data come from a study of beta chain features in type 1 diabetes. Study observations and caveats: People with Type 1 diabetes carried modestly yet significantly shorter TCRB CDR3s in all four CD4+ subsets. Lower insertion and higher deletion counts appeared at VDJ junctions in type 1 diabetes patients. For patients, the naive, central memory and Treg TCRB repertoires appeared more alike than for healthy donors.

Germline values: CDR1 LNHDA, CDR2 SQIVND (reference sequence). V was cut by 1 base and J by 7 bases, with 11 bases left in between. This CDR3 is 14 amino acids long. Expressed TCRB transcripts got sequenced, as all isolated RNA was reverse transcribed. Method: immunoSEQ multiplex PCR; TCRdb's copy keeps in-frame clones and lacks some. The sample lists about 190,000 clones, approximately 7.9% occurring once. A CD45RO/CCR7/CD25/CD127/CD95/CD27 panel sorted naive, central memory, regulatory and stem cell-like memory CD4+ cells. The clonotype was recovered from a man aged 18 to 35 with type 1 diabetes. Source material: central memory CD4+ T cells from blood. This sequence joins TRBV19 and TRBJ2-4, with D unresolved. The CDR3 coding sequence is TGTGCCAGTAGTATAGCGACGGGTTGGAACATTCAGTACTTC. It translates to CASSIATGWNIQYF.